This is a list of T cell receptor beta chains from one sample in a study of blood T cell repertoires in COVID-19. Data came from immunoSEQ multiplex PCR; TCRdb stores just in-frame clones and leaves some out. Found here are roughly 250,000 clones, 88% of them singletons; the top ten hold roughly 0.8%. Sequencing was done on a sample of peripheral blood. These receptors all come from a woman aged 30 to 39 with acute or convalescent COVID-19. Both conserved end residues are trimmed from each CDR3.

V: TRBV7-3; J: TRBJ2-1; CDR3: ASSLDKSGIYNEQF
V: TRBV11-2; J: TRBJ2-1; CDR3: ASSLDRGPPYNEQF
V: TRBV6-5; J: TRBJ1-2; CDR3: ASRGQAGYT
V: TRBV20-1; J: TRBJ2-1; CDR3: SASLANEQF
V: TRBV11-2; J: TRBJ1-3; CDR3: ASKTDRGGNTIY
V: TRBV29-1; J: TRBJ1-5; CDR3: SVGTGNQPQH
V: TRBV11-3; J: TRBJ2-3; CDR3: ASSLAVGPRPDTQY
V: TRBV18; J: TRBJ2-2; CDR3: ASSPPGLGDTGELF
V: TRBV11-1; J: TRBJ1-6; CDR3: ASSPGQTNSPLH
V: TRBV9; J: TRBJ1-1; CDR3: ASSATGLGNTEAF
V: TRBV7-6; J: TRBJ2-5; CDR3: ASSRSGRGETQY
V: TRBV7-2; J: TRBJ2-7; CDR3: ASSLAARTGSYEQY
V: TRBV18; J: TRBJ1-3; CDR3: ASSLDRGSGNTIY
V: TRBV5-4; J: TRBJ2-1; CDR3: ASSFPGLAGSEQF
V: TRBV10-3; J: TRBJ1-5; CDR3: ATTQGRGRGNQPQH
V: TRBV30; J: TRBJ1-4; CDR3: AWSVGGQDEKLF
V: TRBV13; J: TRBJ2-3; CDR3: ASSTDRGGTDTQY
V: TRBV19; J: TRBJ1-2; CDR3: ASSISSGSLNYGYT
V: TRBV3-1/TRBV3-2; J: TRBJ2-7; CDR3: ASSNTDSPNEQY
V: TRBV6-5; J: TRBJ2-5; CDR3: ASQTRRETQY
V: TRBV11-2; J: TRBJ2-1; CDR3: ASSRLVLYNEQF
V: TRBV6-2/TRBV6-3; J: TRBJ2-3; CDR3: ASSYFSGTPSDTQY
V: TRBV10-3; J: TRBJ1-1; CDR3: AIRSGNTEAF